Below, 9 T cell receptor beta chains from the same sample are listed, as sequenced in a study of beta chain features in type 1 diabetes (dated by TCRdb to 2016 to 2018). Library preparation was by the immunoSEQ multiplex PCR assay. The entire isolated RNA was reverse transcribed using the High Capacity cDNA Reverse Transcription Kit, and thus expressed TCRB transcripts were sequenced. The table comes from immuneACCESS by way of TCRdb, which keeps in-frame sequences with V and J called. Part of the clones is missing from these tables; in studies checked, under half for an unresolved V gene and the rest for unknown reasons. The sample profile shows 680,000 or so clones; around a sixth of them were found once. Roughly 0.098% of the sample belongs to the ten largest clones. Sequencing used naive CD4+ T cells from blood. The sample's cell subset or site label, decoded: true naive CD4+ T cells. The receptors come from a man aged 18 to 35 in good health.

This chain links TRBV28 with TRBJ2-1, with 16 bases lining up with TRBD2. The J segment lost 7 bases and the V segment lost 6 bases, leaving 9 bases of the junction unmatched. Germline assignment: CDR1 MDHEN and CDR2 SYDVKM. CDR3 length: 17 amino acids. The CDR3 region has the DNA TGTGCCAGCAGCCCGGGACTAGCGGGAGGGCCGAGAAATGAGCAGTTCTTC. Its protein product is CASSPGLAGGPRNEQFF.

This chain uses TRBV5-1 with TRBJ2-3; TRBD2 aligns across 8 bases. This CDR3 spans 16 amino acids. The V segment lost 1 base and the J segment 2 bases; nucleotides outside the gene matches: 6. Germline values: CDR1 SGHRS, CDR2 YFSETQ. The CDR3 sequence is CASSLLLAAPTDTQYF. Written as DNA, the CDR3 is TGCGCCAGCAGCTTGTTACTAGCGGCCCCCACAGATACGCAGTATTTT.

The chain joins TRBV5-4 to TRBJ2-7, with unresolved D. The CDR3 totals 12 residues. The germline V and J ends were trimmed by 3 bases and 2 bases, with 6 bases remaining between them. The germline V gene encodes CDR1 SGHNT and CDR2 YYREEE (reference sequence). The CDR3 is CASSYGPYEQYF. CDR3 bases: TGTGCCAGCAGCTACGGACCCTACGAGCAGTACTTC.

The chain couples TRBV6-6 to TRBJ2-7, with D unresolved. The CDR3 sequence is 14 residues long. Germline V gene data show CDR1 as MNHNY and CDR2 as SVGAGI (reference sequence). V was clipped by 2 bases and J by 2 bases, with 10 bases between them. DNA of the CDR3: TGTGCCAGCAGTTACGAACGACGGGCCTACGAGCAGTACTTC. Its protein product is CASSYERRAYEQYF.

This clone was counted between two and nine times. The chain recombines TRBV7-2 with TRBJ1-2; D gene ambiguous. The CDR3 totals 14 residues. V dropped 2 bases and J dropped 5 bases, with 12 bases sitting between them. The germline CDR1 and CDR2 sequences are SGHTA and FQGNSA. CDR3 DNA sequence: TGTGCCAGCAGCTTATCGGGGTTGTTATATGGCTACACCTTC. As protein: CASSLSGLLYGYTF.

Comment on this clone: The sample contains more than one DNA sequence encoding this CDR3. This chain connects TRBV28 to TRBJ1-1; D not resolved. The V end lost 2 bases, the J end lost 5 bases, and 6 bases lay between the germline ends. Germline values: CDR1 MDHEN, CDR2 SYDVKM. The CDR3 contains 12 residues. CDR3 amino acids: CASSLRSTEAFF. CDR3 nucleotides: TGTGCCAGCAGTTTACGTTCAACTGAAGCTTTCTTT. The full variable domain, with the rest looked up from reference TRBV28 and TRBJ1-1, is DVKVTQSSRYLVKRTGEKVFLECVQDMDHENMFWYRQDPGLGLRLIYFSYDVKMKEKGDIPEGYSVSREKKERFSLILESASTNQTSMYLCASSLRSTEAFFGQGTRLTVV.

Notes on this clone: Within the sample, other DNA sequences also encode this same CDR3. V and J are TRBV28 and TRBJ2-7; D not certain. Germline V gives CDR1 MDHEN, CDR2 SYDVKM. The CDR3 has 11 amino acids. The germline V and J ends were trimmed by 6 bases and 3 bases, with 6 bases remaining between them. CDR3 DNA sequence: TGTGCCAGCAGCAGCTTCTACGAGCAGTACTTC. It translates to CASSSFYEQYF.

Concerning this clone itself: Other DNA sequences of this sample code for an identical CDR3. V is TRBV5-1 and J is TRBJ2-1; D call uncertain. Germline V lookup: CDR1 SGHRS, CDR2 YFSETQ. This CDR3 comprises 12 residues. V lost 1 base to trimming and J lost 7 bases, with 6 bases between them. CDR3 in amino acids: CASSLWGNEQFF. CDR3 nucleotide sequence: TGCGCCAGCAGCTTGTGGGGTAATGAGCAGTTCTTC.

V is TRBV18 and J is TRBJ1-1; 7 bases are shared with TRBD1. Germline V lookup: CDR1 KGHSH, CDR2 LQKENI. The CDR3 loop spans 14 amino acids. Losses at the gene ends were 6 bases for V and 10 bases for J; bases not matched to a gene: 14. CDR3 DNA: TGTGCCAGCTCCCGAGGGACAGACGGGGACGTAGCTTTCTTT. This codes for CASSRGTDGDVAFF.